One and the same sample provided the 22 T cell receptor beta chains below, sequenced in a study of cytomegalovirus exposure and HLA in healthy donors. PCR employed 60 Vbeta and 13 Jbeta primers. TCRdb's table, derived via immunoSEQ multiplex PCR, lists solely in-frame clones and lacks some. The repertoire consists of about 120,000 clones, with roughly 80% occurring once and the leading ten covering roughly 20%. Specimen: PBMCs. The receptors derive from a man aged 25-45 years in good health and CMV-seropositive.

The chain is built from TRBV28 and TRBJ2-1; 9 nucleotides line up with TRBD2. The CDR3 length is 16 residues. Trimming removed 5 bases from V and 7 bases from J; junction bases left unmatched: 12. Germline values: CDR1 MDHEN, CDR2 SYDVKM. The CDR3 sequence is CASSQASGTGLNEQFF. For the CDR3, the DNA is TGTGCCAGCAGTCAAGCTAGCGGGACGGGCTTAAATGAGCAGTTCTTC.

This rearrangement joins TRBV30 to TRBJ2-3, with 10 positions matching TRBD2. CDR3 length equals 14 residues. The V gene's germline CDR1 is GTSNPN and CDR2 SVGIG (reference sequence). Trimming at V came to 2 bases and at J to 4 bases, leaving 3 bases not matched to a gene. This chain's CDR3 is CAWSSGTSADTQYF. The DNA for the CDR3 is TGTGCCTGGAGTTCGGGGACTAGCGCAGATACGCAGTATTTT.

This chain links TRBV5-1 with TRBJ2-6; TRBD2 matches at 7 bases. This CDR3 is built from 17 residues. V was clipped by 1 base and J by 1 base; unmatched bases: 5. From germline, CDR1 is SGHRS and CDR2 YFSETQ. CDR3 in DNA: TGCGCCAGCAGCTTGCAAACGGGGGGTTCTGGGGCCAACGTCCTGACTTTC. Protein sequence: CASSLQTGGSGANVLTF.

This chain joins TRBV2 and TRBJ1-2; a possible D gene is TRBD1 (5 bases). The germline V gene has CDR1 SNHLY and CDR2 FYNNEI. The V end was cut by 1 base, the J end by 2 bases, with 5 bases between. CDR3 length equals 13 residues. CDR3 protein: CASSEDRNYGYTF. The CDR3 DNA follows: TGTGCCAGCAGTGAAGACAGGAACTATGGCTACACCTTC.

The V call is TRBV4-1, the J call TRBJ1-1, with 8 positions matching TRBD1. Germline CDR1 reads MGHRA; CDR2 reads YSYEKL. This CDR3 is built from 14 residues. The trim removed 5 bases at V and 6 bases at J, leaving 8 bases unmatched. CDR3 coding DNA: TGCGCCAGCAGCAACAGGGGGTTAGGCGCTGAAGCTTTCTTT. It codes for CASSNRGLGAEAFF.

This chain joins TRBV5-1 and TRBJ2-7; 14 nucleotides line up with TRBD2. CDR3 length: 16 amino acids. The ends lost 2 bases at V and 5 bases at J; junction bases unmatched: 6. The germline gives CDR1 SGHRS, CDR2 YFSETQ. As DNA, the CDR3 is TGCGCCAGCAGCTTACCGGGACTAGCGGGAGCCGACGAGCAGTACGTC. Translation gives CASSLPGLAGADEQYV.

The gene calls are TRBV19 and TRBJ1-2, with D maybe TRBD1 (5 bases). V was trimmed by 3 bases and J by 0 bases, leaving 14 bases between them. This CDR3 contains 16 residues. CDR1 LNHDA and CDR2 SQIVND come from the germline V gene (reference sequence). In nucleotides, the CDR3 is TGTGCCAGTAGTATGCGAAGGGGATTAGCTAACTATGGCTACACCTTC. This translates into CASSMRRGLANYGYTF.

This chain links TRBV12-5 with TRBJ1-1; 8 nucleotides line up with TRBD1. The CDR3 contains 14 residues. Per germline, CDR1 LGHNT and CDR2 FRNRAP. V was clipped by 5 bases and J by 11 bases; unmatched bases: 13. The CDR3 sequence: CASGPSGAGGRAFF. CDR3 coding DNA: TGTGCTAGTGGTCCGTCCGGGGCAGGGGGCCGGGCTTTCTTT.

In this sample, this clone turned up once. This sequence joins TRBV11-2 and TRBJ2-1, with 7 bases identical to TRBD2. Germline CDR1 SGHAT, CDR2 FQNNGV. This CDR3 comprises 19 residues. J gave up 4 bases and V 4 bases, and 19 bases lay outside the gene matches. The CDR3 DNA sequence: TGTGCCAGCAGCTACGGGAGGTTATCGGGACGGAAGACTTACAATGAGCAGTTCTTC. It codes for CASSYGRLSGRKTYNEQFF.

J is TRBJ2-5 and V is TRBV20-1, with D uncertain. V was pared by 3 bases and J by 5 bases, with 7 bases between. CDR3 size: 11 residues. Looked up from germline, CDR1 is DFQATT and CDR2 is SNEGSKA (reference sequence). The CDR3 spells CSASVRETQYF. DNA of the CDR3: TGCAGTGCTAGTGTGAGGGAGACCCAGTACTTC.

CDR3 sequence: CATGTPGQGYNEQFF. The CDR3, as DNA: TGTGCCACCGGCACACCGGGACAGGGGTACAATGAGCAGTTCTTC. This sequence joins TRBV6-5 and TRBJ2-1, with 10 bases identical to TRBD1. The CDR3 covers 15 residues. Per germline, CDR1 MNHEY and CDR2 SVGAGI. After removal of 10 bases from V and 4 bases from J, the junction contained 10 bases not matched to a gene.

The chain couples TRBV7-9 to TRBJ2-7; D perhaps matches TRBD1 (6 bases). The CDR3 totals 14 residues. Trimming took 5 bases from V and 2 from J, leaving 13 bases between them. Germline CDR1 SEHNR, CDR2 FQNEAQ (reference sequence). The CDR3 spells CASSRLQGPYEQYF. CDR3 DNA: TGTGCCAGCAGCCGCCTACAGGGACCCTACGAGCAGTACTTC.

The V gene is TRBV6-1, the J gene TRBJ2-4, with TRBD1 matching 10 bases. The V and J ends lost 10 bases and 15 bases, in that order; junction bases with no gene match: 12. This CDR3 is built from 12 residues. Per germline, CDR1 MNHNS and CDR2 SASEGT. CDR3 residues: CATEDRGGLWYF. CDR3 sequence (DNA): TGTGCCACTGAGGACAGGGGGGGACTGTGGTACTTC.

DNA of the CDR3: TGTGCCAGCAGTGCCGTGACTAGCGGGGGCTACGAGCAGTACTTC. Translation gives CASSAVTSGGYEQYF. This chain connects TRBV6-4 to TRBJ2-7; 12 positions agree with TRBD2. The CDR3 contains 15 residues. CDR1 and CDR2 from the germline V gene are MRHNA and SNTAGT. Trimming removed 4 bases from V and 3 bases from J; junction bases left unmatched: 4.

This clone was counted a single time. V usage is TRBV6-5 and J usage is TRBJ2-2; 8 positions match TRBD2. V dropped 4 bases and J dropped 3; count of bases not matched to a gene: 4. CDR3 length: 15 residues. Germline V gene lookup returns CDR1 MNHEY and CDR2 SVGAGI. CDR3 sequence: CASSLAGPYTGELFF. The CDR3 DNA reads as TGTGCCAGCAGTTTAGCGGGGCCCTACACCGGGGAGCTGTTTTTT.

With respect to this clone: A junction boundary mismatches the germline segment, possibly from a read error. This sequence joins TRBV7-7 and TRBJ2-5; D possibly corresponds to TRBD1 (6 bases). Germline CDR1 reads SSHAT; CDR2 reads FNYEAQ (reference sequence). CDR3 length: 14 residues. CDR3 nucleotides: TGTGCCAGCAGTCAAGGGGGTCGTCAAGAAACCCAGTACTTC. Its protein product is CASSQGGRQETQYF.

The chain couples TRBV5-4 to TRBJ2-3, with 16 bases fitting TRBD2. V was clipped by 2 bases and J by 2 bases; unmatched bases: 5. Germline CDR1 SGHNT, CDR2 YYREEE (reference sequence). CDR3 length equals 18 residues. Here the CDR3 DNA reads TGTGCCAGCAGCTTCGGGACTAGCGGGAGGGCGATCACAGATACGCAGTATTTT. It specifies CASSFGTSGRAITDTQYF.

The J gene is TRBJ1-6, the V gene TRBV6-1; possibly TRBD1 for D (5 bases). Trimming took off 5 bases at V and 3 bases at J, with 11 bases between the two ends. Germline lookup yields CDR1 MNHNS and CDR2 SASEGT. The CDR3 covers 15 residues. CDR3 residues: CASSLGLIYNSPLHF. CDR3 bases: TGTGCCAGCAGTCTGGGACTGATCTATAATTCACCCCTCCACTTT.

The chain uses TRBV5-1 and TRBJ2-7; 7 positions match TRBD2. With 2 bases clipped from V and 6 bases from J, the junction kept 11 bases outside the gene matches. The CDR3 consists of 15 residues. Germline V gene data show CDR1 as SGHRS and CDR2 as YFSETQ. The DNA of the CDR3 is TGCGCCAGCAGCTTTGGCCTAGCGGACGGGGGCGAGCAGTACGTC. It encodes CASSFGLADGGEQYV.

This clone was recorded once. The chain employs TRBV19 and TRBJ1-2; D is perhaps TRBD1 (5 bases). CDR3 length: 13 amino acids. From germline, CDR1 is LNHDA and CDR2 SQIVND (reference sequence). V lost 3 bases and J lost 7, with 12 bases in between. The CDR3 bases are TGTGCCAGTAGTATCATCAGGGAGGGTGGCTACACCTTC. Protein product: CASSIIREGGYTF. Based on the CDR3 plus reference TRBV19 and TRBJ1-2, the full variable domain is DGGITQSPKYLFRKEGQNVTLSCEQNLNHDAMYWYRQDPGQGLRLIYYSQIVNDFQKGDIAEGYSVSREKKESFPLTVTSAQKNPTAFYLCASSIIREGGYTFGSGTRLTVV.

The chain recombines TRBV5-1 with TRBJ2-2; 7 nucleotides align to TRBD1. CDR1 is SGHRS and CDR2 is YFSETQ in the germline V gene. Trimming took 1 base from V and 4 from J; bases not matched to a gene: 4. There are 15 residues in the CDR3. The CDR3 loop is CASSLNRQGTGELFF. In DNA form, the CDR3 reads TGCGCCAGCAGCTTGAACAGACAGGGCACCGGGGAGCTGTTTTTT.

This clone appeared a few times. An end of the junction does not agree with germline; a read error may underlie this. V is TRBV7-9 and J is TRBJ1-2; D unresolved. The CDR3 length is 14 residues. Germline CDR1 and CDR2: SEHNR and FQNEAQ (reference sequence). This CDR3 reads CSSSLGGGSYGYTF. The CDR3 region has the DNA TGTTCCAGCAGCTTAGGTGGAGGCAGCTATGGCTACACCTTC.